This T cell receptor (beta chain) was captured by sequencing in a study of response to subunit inactivated influenza vaccine. Germline CDR1 DFQATT, CDR2 SNEGSKA (reference sequence). This CDR3 contains 15 residues. V gave up 2 bases and J gave up 2 bases; unmatched junction bases: 5. As for this clonotype: The antigen is undetermined.

Study-level results: Authors suggested seasonal influenza vaccinations each recruit few new T cells.

TCRdb fed the RT-PCR reads into MiXCR, producing one record per CDR3 protein. Here the sample spans a few hundred thousand distinct CDR3 sequences, 14% being singletons. The chain employs TRBV20-1 and TRBJ2-1; 8 bases match TRBD1. The specimen was PBMCs from blood, collected 11 to 12 days after vaccination. This TCR was recovered from a man between 50 and 59 years old who received an inactivated influenza vaccine. DNA for the CDR3: TGCAGTGCTAGATTCGGACAGGGAACCTACAATGAGCAGTTCTTC. It codes for CSARFGQGTYNEQFF.